This T cell receptor beta chain was sequenced in a study of T cell repertoires in ileal Crohn's disease. Time point of the sample: inflamed ileum from the surgical specimen. Method: immunoSEQ multiplex PCR; TCRdb's copy keeps in-frame clones and lacks some. The sample contains roughly 3,000 clones, approximately 95% of which appear only once. This receptor was identified in an adult with Crohn's disease. Sequenced: ileal tissue.

CDR3 sequence: CASSEVISGANVLTF. The CDR3 DNA is TGTGCCAGCAGTGAAGTAATCTCTGGGGCCAACGTCCTGACTTTC. The genes are TRBV2 and TRBJ2-6; D is unclear. Trimming pared 1 base from V and 0 bases from J, leaving 4 bases between. The CDR3 is 15 amino acids. CDR1 and CDR2 from the germline V gene are SNHLY and FYNNEI.